This T cell receptor beta chain is drawn from a study of blood T cell repertoires in COVID-19. With V trimmed by 3 bases and J by 8 bases, 13 bases remained unmatched. Looked up from germline, CDR1 is SGHRS and CDR2 is YFSETQ. CDR3 length equals 18 residues. Seattle patients were enrolled while actively infected and followed longitudinally. Clones were sequenced by immunoSEQ multiplex PCR, and TCRdb holds only the in-frame ones, with some missing. The sample carries roughly 150,000 clones, around 87% recorded once. The sequence derives from a woman older than 75 with COVID-19, enrolled during active disease. The chain joins TRBV5-1 to TRBJ2-1; 14 bases match TRBD2. Specimen: peripheral blood. The CDR3 region is CASSSGLAGGPRWDEQFF. CDR3 sequence (DNA): TGCGCCAGCAGCTCTGGACTAGCGGGAGGCCCTCGTTGGGATGAGCAGTTCTTC.